This T cell receptor (beta chain) was recovered during a study of blood T cell repertoires in COVID-19. About the research overall: Italy, Spain and the United States were the sources of the convalescent and acute COVID-19 samples. PBMCs, B-cell-depleted T cells, or T cells were the source of the cDNA or gDNA that made up the material.

Per the original methods: Nucleated cell counts were estimated from reference gene primer amplification. Data came from immunoSEQ multiplex PCR; TCRdb stores just in-frame clones and leaves some out. V, J and clone size are taken as reported in that table, and D and trimming were inferred from the DNA itself. In the table there are a few hundred thousand clones, more than 75% of which are singletons. The ends were cut back, 0 bases at V and 1 base at J, with 5 bases in the middle. This CDR3 is 14 amino acids long. The germline V gene encodes CDR1 SGHRS and CDR2 YFSETQ. Details on this clone: Additional DNA sequences in this sample encode the identical CDR3.

The chain links TRBV5-1 to TRBJ1-5; D might be TRBD1 (5 bases). Sequenced: peripheral blood. The sequence was collected from a man between 40 and 49 years old who had recovered from COVID-19. The CDR3 DNA sequence: TGCGCCAGCAGCTTGGGACAGAGCAATCAGCCCCAGCATTTT. It codes for CASSLGQSNQPQHF.